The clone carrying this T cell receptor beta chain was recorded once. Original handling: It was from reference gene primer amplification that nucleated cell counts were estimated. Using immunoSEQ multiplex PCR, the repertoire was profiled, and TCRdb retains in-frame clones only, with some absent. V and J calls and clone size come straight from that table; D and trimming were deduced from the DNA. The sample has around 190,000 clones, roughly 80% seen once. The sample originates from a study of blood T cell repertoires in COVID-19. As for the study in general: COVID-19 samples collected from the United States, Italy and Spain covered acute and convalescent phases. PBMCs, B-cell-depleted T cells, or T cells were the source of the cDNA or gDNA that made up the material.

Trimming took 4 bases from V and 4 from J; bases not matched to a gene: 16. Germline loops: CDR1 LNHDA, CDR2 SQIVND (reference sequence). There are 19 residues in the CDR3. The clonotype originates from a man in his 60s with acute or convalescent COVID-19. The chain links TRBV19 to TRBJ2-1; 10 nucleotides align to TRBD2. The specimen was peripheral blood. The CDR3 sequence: CASSKGVAGGMGRYNEQFF. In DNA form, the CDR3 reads TGTGCCAGTAGTAAGGGTGTAGCGGGAGGTATGGGCAGGTACAATGAGCAGTTCTTC.